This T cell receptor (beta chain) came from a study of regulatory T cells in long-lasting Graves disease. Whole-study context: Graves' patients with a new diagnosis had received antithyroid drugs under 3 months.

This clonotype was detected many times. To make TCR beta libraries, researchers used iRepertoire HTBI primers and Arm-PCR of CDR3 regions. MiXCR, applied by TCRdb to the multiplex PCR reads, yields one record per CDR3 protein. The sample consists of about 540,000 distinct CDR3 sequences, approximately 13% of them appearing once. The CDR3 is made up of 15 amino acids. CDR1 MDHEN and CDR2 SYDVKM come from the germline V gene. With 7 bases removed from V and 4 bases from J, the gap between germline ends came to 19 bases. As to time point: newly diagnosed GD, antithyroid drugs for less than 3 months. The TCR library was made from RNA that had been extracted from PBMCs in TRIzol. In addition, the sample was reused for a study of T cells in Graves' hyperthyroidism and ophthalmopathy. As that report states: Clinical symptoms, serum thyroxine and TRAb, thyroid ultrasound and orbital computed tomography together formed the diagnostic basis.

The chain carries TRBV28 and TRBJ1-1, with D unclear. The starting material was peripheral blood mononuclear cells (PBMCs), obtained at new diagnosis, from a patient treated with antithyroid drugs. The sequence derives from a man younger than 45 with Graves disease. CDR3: CASTLGTVGSTEAFF. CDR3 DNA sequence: TGTGCCAGCACCCTCGGCACAGTCGGGAGCACTGAAGCTTTCTTT.